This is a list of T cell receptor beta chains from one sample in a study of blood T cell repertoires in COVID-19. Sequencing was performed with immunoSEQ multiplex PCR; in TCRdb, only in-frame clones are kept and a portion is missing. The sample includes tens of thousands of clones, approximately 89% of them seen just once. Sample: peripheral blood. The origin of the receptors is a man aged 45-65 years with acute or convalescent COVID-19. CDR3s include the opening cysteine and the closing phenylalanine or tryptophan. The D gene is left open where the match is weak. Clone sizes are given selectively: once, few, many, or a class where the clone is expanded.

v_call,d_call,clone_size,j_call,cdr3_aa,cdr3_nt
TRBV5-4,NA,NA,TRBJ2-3,CASSPHGGGNTDTQYF,TGTGCCAGCAGCCCTCACGGGGGTGGAAACACAGATACGCAGTATTTT
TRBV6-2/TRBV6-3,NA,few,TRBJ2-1,CASSYNRGGSYNEQFF,TGTGCCAGCAGTTACAATAGGGGGGGCTCCTACAATGAGCAGTTCTTC
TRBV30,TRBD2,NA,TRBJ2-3,CAWSRIAGGGTDTQYF,TGTGCCTGGAGTAGGATAGCGGGGGGGGGTACAGATACGCAGTATTTT
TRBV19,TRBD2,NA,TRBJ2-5,CASRETSGGPETQYF,TGTGCCAGTAGGGAGACTAGCGGGGGCCCAGAGACCCAGTACTTC
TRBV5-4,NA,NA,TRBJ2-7,CASSSTPSYEQYF,TGTGCCAGCAGCTCGACCCCTAGCTACGAGCAGTACTTC
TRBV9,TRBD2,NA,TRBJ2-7,CASSVGRSGRDEQYF,TGTGCCAGCAGCGTCGGGAGGAGCGGGCGGGACGAGCAGTACTTC
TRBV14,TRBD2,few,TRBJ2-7,CASSQDYGLAGAEQYF,TGTGCCAGCAGCCAAGATTATGGGCTAGCGGGAGCCGAGCAGTACTTC
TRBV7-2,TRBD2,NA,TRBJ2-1,CASSSGLETNEQFF,TGTGCCAGCAGCTCCGGACTAGAGACCAATGAGCAGTTCTTC
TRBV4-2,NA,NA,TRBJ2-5,CASSQGSANQETQYF,TGTGCCAGCAGCCAAGGCTCAGCGAACCAAGAGACCCAGTACTTC
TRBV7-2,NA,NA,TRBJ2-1,CASSLPPLADEQFF,TGTGCCAGCAGCTTACCCCCACTAGCCGATGAGCAGTTCTTC
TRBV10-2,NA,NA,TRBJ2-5,CASFRAGTQYF,TGCGCCAGCTTCAGGGCCGGGACCCAGTACTTC
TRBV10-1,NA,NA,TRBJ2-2,CASSESARANTGELFF,TGCGCCAGCAGTGAGTCTGCCAGGGCGAACACCGGGGAGCTGTTTTTT
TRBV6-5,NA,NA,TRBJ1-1,CASSYSLGGEAFF,TGTGCCAGCAGTTACTCTCTCGGGGGTGAAGCTTTCTTT
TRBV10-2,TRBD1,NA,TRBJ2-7,CASRGGQAYEQYF,TGCGCCAGCAGGGGGGGACAGGCCTACGAGCAGTACTTC
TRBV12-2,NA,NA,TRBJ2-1,CASREREGRASQFF,TGTGCAAGTCGCGAGCGGGAGGGCCGGGCTTCGCAGTTCTTC
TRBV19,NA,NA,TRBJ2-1,CASSADSYNEQFF,TGTGCCAGTAGTGCGGACAGCTACAATGAGCAGTTCTTC
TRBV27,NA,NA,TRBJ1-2,CATWGRLDGYTF,TGTGCCACCTGGGGCCGGCTCGATGGCTACACCTTC
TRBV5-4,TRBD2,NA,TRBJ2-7,CASSVSGRAREQYF,TGTGCCAGCAGCGTTAGCGGGAGGGCCAGGGAGCAGTACTTC
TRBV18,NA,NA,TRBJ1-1,CASSPPLGQSTEAFF,TGTGCCAGCTCACCACCTTTGGGGCAAAGCACTGAAGCTTTCTTT
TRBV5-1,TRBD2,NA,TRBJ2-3,CASSLGLAGDTQYF,TGCGCCAGCAGCTTGGGGCTAGCGGGAGATACGCAGTATTTT
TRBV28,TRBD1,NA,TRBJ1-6,CASSLGTGYRSPLHF,TGTGCCAGCAGCCTCGGGACAGGGTATCGGTCACCCCTCCACTTT
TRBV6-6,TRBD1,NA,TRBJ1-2,CASSAYTDRAYGYTF,TGTGCCAGCAGTGCCTACACCGACAGGGCCTATGGCTACACCTTC
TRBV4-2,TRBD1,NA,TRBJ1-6,CASSQEPGQANSPLHF,TGTGCCAGCAGCCAAGAACCGGGACAGGCGAATTCACCCCTCCACTTT
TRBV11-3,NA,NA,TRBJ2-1,CASSPMRGSDEQFF,TGTGCCAGCAGCCCCATGAGAGGGAGCGATGAGCAGTTCTTC
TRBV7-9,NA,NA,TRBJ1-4,CASSLVLGGNEKLFF,TGTGCCAGCAGCTTAGTTTTAGGCGGTAATGAAAAACTGTTTTTT
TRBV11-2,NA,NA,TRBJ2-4,CASSLVQNGNIQYF,TGTGCCAGCAGCTTGGTCCAAAACGGAAACATTCAGTACTTC
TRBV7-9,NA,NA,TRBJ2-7,CASSDRDKLYEQYF,TGTGCCAGCTCCGACCGGGACAAATTATACGAGCAGTACTTC
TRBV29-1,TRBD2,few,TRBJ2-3,CSVEDRTSGYTDTQYF,TGCAGCGTTGAAGATAGGACTAGCGGTTACACAGATACGCAGTATTTT
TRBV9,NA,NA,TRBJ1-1,CASSVGEGEAFF,TGTGCCAGCAGCGTAGGGGAGGGGGAAGCTTTCTTT
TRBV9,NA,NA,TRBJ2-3,CASSARGGGPWKDTQYF,TGTGCCAGCAGCGCCCGCGGCGGCGGGCCCTGGAAGGATACGCAGTATTTT
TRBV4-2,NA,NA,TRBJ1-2,CASSQPTQARLRGGYTF,TGTGCCAGCAGCCAACCCACGCAGGCTCGCCTAAGGGGGGGCTACACCTTC
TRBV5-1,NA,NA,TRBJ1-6,CASSLGGQYENSPLHF,TGCGCCAGCAGCTTGGGGGGCCAGTACGAAAATTCACCCCTCCACTTT
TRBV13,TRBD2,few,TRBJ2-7,CASSSTAGLAGYEQYF,TGTGCCAGCAGCTCGACCGCCGGACTAGCAGGATACGAGCAGTACTTC
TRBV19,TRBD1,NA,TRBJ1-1,CASRTGGSRNTEAFF,TGTGCCAGTAGGACAGGGGGCTCAAGGAACACTGAAGCTTTCTTT
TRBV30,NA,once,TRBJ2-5,CAWRKGGAGETQYF,TGTGCCTGGAGAAAGGGGGGGGCTGGAGAGACCCAGTACTTC
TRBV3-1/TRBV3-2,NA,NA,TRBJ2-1,CASSQDTGDYNEQFF,TGTGCCAGCAGCCAAGATACGGGGGACTACAATGAGCAGTTCTTC
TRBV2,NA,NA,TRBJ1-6,CASRSSYNSPLHF,TGTGCCAGCAGGAGCTCCTATAATTCACCCCTCCACTTT
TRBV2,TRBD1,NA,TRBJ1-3,CASAPDRGGNTIYF,TGTGCCAGCGCCCCAGACAGGGGCGGAAACACCATATATTTT